These 18 T cell receptor beta chains share one sample of origin, sequenced in a study of beta chain features in type 1 diabetes. These TCRs are of unknown antigen specificity. Study findings and constraints: Moderately but significantly shorter TCRB CDR3s were found in Type 1 diabetes patients in all four CD4+ subsets.

What was sequenced were expressed TCRB transcripts, since all of the isolated RNA had been reverse transcribed. The repertoire was sequenced with immunoSEQ multiplex PCR; TCRdb's copy has only in-frame clones and lacks some. The table lists over 650,000 clones, about 14% of them singletons. Specimen: naive CD4+ T cells from blood. The origin of the receptors is a young man with type 1 diabetes.

This sequence joins TRBV18 and TRBJ1-1, with 7 positions matching TRBD1. The CDR3 runs to 15 residues. Germline CDR1 reads KGHSH; CDR2 reads LQKENI. V shed 3 bases and J 11 bases; nucleotides not matched to a gene: 15. The CDR3 coding sequence is TGTGCCAGCTCACCGGAAATTAACAGGGGAGTAGGGGCTTTCTTT. Translating gives CASSPEINRGVGAFF. The full variable domain, completed using reference TRBV18 and TRBJ1-1, is NAGVMQNPRHLVRRRGQEARLRCSPMKGHSHVYWYRQLPEEGLKFMVYLQKENIIDESGMPKERFSAEFPKEGPSILRIQQVVRGDSAAYFCASSPEINRGVGAFFGQGTRLTVV.

The gene calls are TRBV5-8 and TRBJ2-1; the match to TRBD1 covers 7 bases. Germline CDR1 and CDR2: SGHTS and YDEGEE. This CDR3 region has 14 residues. J was trimmed by 7 bases and V by 1 base; bases with no gene match: 5. CDR3 residues: CASSLPGQQNEQFF. In nucleotides, the CDR3 is TGTGCCAGCAGCTTGCCGGGACAGCAAAATGAGCAGTTCTTC.

The chain links TRBV6-1 to TRBJ2-7; 9 bases are shared with TRBD2. Losses at the gene ends were 1 base for V and 0 bases for J; bases not matched to a gene: 1. Germline V gene lookup returns CDR1 MNHNS and CDR2 SASEGT. The CDR3 loop spans 15 amino acids. CDR3 amino acids: CASSEGLAASYEQYF. In DNA form, the CDR3 reads TGTGCCAGCAGTGAAGGACTAGCGGCCTCCTACGAGCAGTACTTC.

V usage is TRBV7-2 and J usage is TRBJ2-5; 7 bases align to TRBD2. The CDR3 has 17 amino acids. Germline CDR1 reads SGHTA; CDR2 reads FQGNSA. J gave up 2 bases and V 5 bases, and 14 bases lay outside the gene matches. The CDR3 DNA reads TGTGCCAGCAGCCGTCACCTGACACAAGCGGGGCAAGAGACCCAGTACTTC. Amino acids: CASSRHLTQAGQETQYF.

This clone was recorded once. The gene calls are TRBV5-6 and TRBJ2-7; 7 nucleotides agree with TRBD2. The trim removed 4 bases at V and 2 bases at J, leaving 9 bases unmatched. Germline CDR1 and CDR2: SGHDT and YYEEEE. This CDR3 region has 15 residues. The chain's CDR3 is CASSPTGGRTYEQYF. Here the CDR3 DNA reads TGTGCCAGCAGCCCAACCGGGGGGAGGACCTACGAGCAGTACTTC.

Points on this clone: Relative to the germline gene, one junction end is altered; a read error may explain this. The CDR3 nucleotides are TGCGCCAGCAGCCCCCTTCCTGGTTCCGAGATCTTC. Its protein product is CASSPLPGSEIF. The chain is built from TRBV4-1 and TRBJ2-1, with D uncertain. The CDR3 is 12 residues long. Germline V gene sequence: CDR1 MGHRA, CDR2 YSYEKL.

The chain combines TRBV5-6 with TRBJ1-2; 7 bases are shared with TRBD1. The CDR3 is 16 residues long. V dropped 4 bases and J dropped 2; count of bases not matched to a gene: 11. The germline CDR1 and CDR2 sequences are SGHDT and YYEEEE. The DNA of the CDR3 is TGTGCCAGCAGCCGTGCCCCAGGGGGATTCAACTATGGCTACACCTTC. It codes for CASSRAPGGFNYGYTF.

This sequence joins TRBV29-1 and TRBJ1-1, with TRBD1 matching over 8 bases. The ends lost 8 bases at V and 3 bases at J; junction bases unmatched: 11. Germline loops: CDR1 SQVTM, CDR2 ANQGSEA. The CDR3 sequence is 14 residues long. CDR3 bases: TGCAGCACCCGGGACAGGTTCAGGGACACTGAAGCTTTCTTT. It codes for CSTRDRFRDTEAFF.

The J gene is TRBJ2-7, the V gene TRBV30, with D possibly matching TRBD1 (6 bases). The CDR3 extends over 14 amino acids. CDR1 GTSNPN and CDR2 SVGIG come from the germline V gene (reference sequence). Trimming stripped 1 base from V and 3 bases from J, with 13 bases between. The CDR3 loop is CAWSAPGVDYEQYF. The CDR3 DNA follows: TGTGCCTGGAGTGCTCCAGGGGTCGACTACGAGCAGTACTTC.

In this sample, this clone turned up a few times. The chain employs TRBV28 and TRBJ1-2; a weak D match, TRBD1 (5 bases). Germline V gene data show CDR1 as MDHEN and CDR2 as SYDVKM. V was cut by 7 bases and J by 4 bases, with 13 bases left in between. The CDR3 has 13 residues. The CDR3 region has the DNA TGTGCCAGCAAACTTGGGGGGTTCTATGGCTACACCTTC. Amino acid sequence: CASKLGGFYGYTF.

The rearrangement links TRBV7-2 to TRBJ2-1; 9 bases align to TRBD1. This CDR3 has 16 amino acids. V lost 5 bases to trimming and J lost 2 bases; unmatched junction nucleotides: 7. Germline loops: CDR1 SGHTA, CDR2 FQGNSA. The CDR3: CASSVQGAGTYNEQFF. The CDR3 DNA reads TGTGCCAGCAGCGTACAGGGGGCCGGGACCTACAATGAGCAGTTCTTC.

This clone has more than one count but fewer than ten. The chain carries TRBV7-9 and TRBJ2-7; D not certain. V was shortened by 1 base and J by 4 bases, with 5 bases between the two germline ends. Germline lookup yields CDR1 SEHNR and CDR2 FQNEAQ (reference sequence). The CDR3 extends over 12 amino acids. The CDR3 DNA reads as TGTGCCAGCAGCTTAGAACGGTACGAGCAGTACTTC. As protein: CASSLERYEQYF.

V gene TRBV7-2 combines with J gene TRBJ2-7; 10 bases are a match to TRBD1. Looked up from germline, CDR1 is SGHTA and CDR2 is FQGNSA. V lost 1 base to trimming and J lost 6 bases; unmatched junction nucleotides: 3. The CDR3 extends over 14 amino acids. The CDR3 bases are TGTGCCAGCAGCTTAGGACAGGGGGCAGGCGAGCAGTACTTC. Amino acid sequence: CASSLGQGAGEQYF.

This chain uses TRBV5-4 with TRBJ1-2; D remains unclear. Trimming pared 2 bases from V and 2 bases from J, leaving 10 bases between. Germline V gives CDR1 SGHNT, CDR2 YYREEE (reference sequence). CDR3 size: 14 residues. The CDR3 sequence is CASSLDAMNYGYTF. The CDR3 DNA sequence: TGTGCCAGCAGCTTAGACGCAATGAACTATGGCTACACCTTC.

J is TRBJ2-1 and V is TRBV7-2; D call uncertain. Germline CDR1 is SGHTA and CDR2 is FQGNSA. The CDR3 is 16 residues long. Deletions cut 1 base from V and 0 bases from J, with 10 bases between. CDR3 protein: CASSLDWTHSYNEQFF. CDR3 DNA: TGTGCCAGCAGCTTAGATTGGACCCACTCCTACAATGAGCAGTTCTTC. Using reference TRBV7-2 and TRBJ2-1 for the parts outside the CDR3, the full variable domain is GAGVSQSPSNKVTEKGKDVELRCDPISGHTALYWYRQSLGQGLEFLIYFQGNSAPDKSGLPSDRFSAERTGGSVSTLTIQRTQQEDSAVYLCASSLDWTHSYNEQFFGPGTRLTVL.

This clone appeared a few times. J is TRBJ2-2 and V is TRBV2, with D unclear. Germline V gives CDR1 SNHLY, CDR2 FYNNEI. V was cut by 5 bases and J by 5 bases, with 6 bases left in between. The CDR3 extends over 12 amino acids. CDR3 in amino acids: CASSRVTGELFF. DNA of the CDR3: TGTGCCAGCAGTCGAGTAACCGGGGAGCTGTTTTTT.

The chain combines TRBV7-2 with TRBJ2-7, with D maybe TRBD2 (6 bases). Trimming took 6 bases from V and 1 from J, leaving 19 bases between them. CDR3 length equals 16 residues. Germline CDR1 SGHTA, CDR2 FQGNSA. The CDR3 DNA reads TGTGCCAGCAGTTCCATATTCGGGGGAATTTCCTACGAGCAGTACTTC. It specifies CASSSIFGGISYEQYF.

The J gene is TRBJ2-5, the V gene TRBV9; TRBD1 is a possible D gene (6 bases). The CDR3 consists of 15 residues. Germline V gene lookup returns CDR1 SGDLS and CDR2 YYNGEE. The V end lost 0 bases, the J end lost 5 bases, and 14 bases lay between the germline ends. The CDR3 nucleotides read TGTGCCAGCAGCGTAGAGGGGGTAGGTGGGGAGACCCAGTACTTC. It is translated as CASSVEGVGGETQYF.